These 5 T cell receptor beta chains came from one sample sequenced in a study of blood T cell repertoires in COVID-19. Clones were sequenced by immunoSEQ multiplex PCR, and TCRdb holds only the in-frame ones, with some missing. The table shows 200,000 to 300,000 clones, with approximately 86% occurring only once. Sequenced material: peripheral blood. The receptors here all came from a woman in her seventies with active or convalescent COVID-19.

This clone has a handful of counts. CDR3 sequence: CASSFLTGYYGYTF. The CDR3 bases are TGTGCCAGCAGCTTTCTAACAGGATATTATGGCTACACCTTC. The chain employs TRBV7-9 and TRBJ1-2; D possibly corresponds to TRBD1 (5 bases). V lost 3 bases, J lost 5 bases, and 13 bases lay in between. Germline CDR1 SEHNR, CDR2 FQNEAQ (reference sequence). The CDR3 runs to 14 residues.

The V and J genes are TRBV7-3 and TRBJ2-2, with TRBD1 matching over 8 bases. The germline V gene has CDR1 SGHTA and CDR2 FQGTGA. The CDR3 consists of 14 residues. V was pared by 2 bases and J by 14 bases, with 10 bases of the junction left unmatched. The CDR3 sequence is CASSLGAWTGSLFF. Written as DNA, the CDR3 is TGTGCCAGCAGCTTAGGGGCCTGGACAGGGTCCCTGTTTTTT.

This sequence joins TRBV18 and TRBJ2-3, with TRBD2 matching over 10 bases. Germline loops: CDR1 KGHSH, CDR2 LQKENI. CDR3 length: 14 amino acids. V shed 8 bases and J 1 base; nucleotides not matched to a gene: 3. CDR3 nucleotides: TGTGCCAGCAGCACTAGCGGGGGCACAGATACGCAGTATTTT. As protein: CASSTSGGTDTQYF.

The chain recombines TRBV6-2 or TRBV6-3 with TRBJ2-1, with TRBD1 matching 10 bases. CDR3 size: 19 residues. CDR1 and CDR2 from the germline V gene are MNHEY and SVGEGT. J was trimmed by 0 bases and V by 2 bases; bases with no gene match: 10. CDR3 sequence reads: CASSYGGTGDLLSYNEQFF. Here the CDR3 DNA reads TGTGCCAGCAGTTACGGGGGGACAGGGGATCTACTCTCCTACAATGAGCAGTTCTTC.

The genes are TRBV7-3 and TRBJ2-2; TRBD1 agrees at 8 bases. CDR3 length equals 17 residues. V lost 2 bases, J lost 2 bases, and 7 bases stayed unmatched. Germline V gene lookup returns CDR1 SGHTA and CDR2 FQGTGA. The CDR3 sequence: CASSLPGQGGNTGELFF. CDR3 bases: TGTGCCAGCAGCTTACCCGGACAGGGAGGAAACACCGGGGAGCTGTTTTTT.